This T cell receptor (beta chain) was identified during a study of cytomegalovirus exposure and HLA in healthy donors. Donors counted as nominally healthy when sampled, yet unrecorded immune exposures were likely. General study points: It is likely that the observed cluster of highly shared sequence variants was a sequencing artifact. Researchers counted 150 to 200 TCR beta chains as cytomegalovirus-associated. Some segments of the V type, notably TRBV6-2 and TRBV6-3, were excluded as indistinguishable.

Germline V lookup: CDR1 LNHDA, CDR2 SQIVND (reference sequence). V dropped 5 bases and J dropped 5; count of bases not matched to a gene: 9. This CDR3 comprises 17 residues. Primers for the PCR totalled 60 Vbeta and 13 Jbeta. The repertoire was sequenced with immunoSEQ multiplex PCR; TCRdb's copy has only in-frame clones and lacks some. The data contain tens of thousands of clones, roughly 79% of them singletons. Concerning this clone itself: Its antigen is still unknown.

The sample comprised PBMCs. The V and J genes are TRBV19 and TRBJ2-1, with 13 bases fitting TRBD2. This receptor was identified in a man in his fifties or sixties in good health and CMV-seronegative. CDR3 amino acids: CASSGWTSGGANNEQFF. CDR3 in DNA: TGTGCCAGTAGTGGATGGACTAGCGGGGGAGCCAACAATGAGCAGTTCTTC.